The T cell receptor beta chain described here comes from a study of beta chain features in type 1 diabetes. Germline V gene data show CDR1 as SGHRS and CDR2 as YFSETQ. The CDR3 loop spans 11 amino acids. Details on this clone: The junction shows a germline mismatch at one end, possibly a read error.

All of the isolated RNA was reverse transcribed, so expressed TCRB transcripts were sequenced. Clones were sequenced by immunoSEQ multiplex PCR, and TCRdb holds only the in-frame ones, with some missing. There are roughly 130,000 clones in the sample; just over 9% occur only once, and 0.68% lies in the top ten. The sequenced material came from central memory CD4+ T cells from blood. This receptor was taken from a young man in good health. This chain joins TRBV5-1 and TRBJ1-3; D remains ambiguous. Here the CDR3 reads CASSSVNTIYF. DNA for the CDR3: TGCGCCAGCAGCTCTGTAAACACCATATATTTT.